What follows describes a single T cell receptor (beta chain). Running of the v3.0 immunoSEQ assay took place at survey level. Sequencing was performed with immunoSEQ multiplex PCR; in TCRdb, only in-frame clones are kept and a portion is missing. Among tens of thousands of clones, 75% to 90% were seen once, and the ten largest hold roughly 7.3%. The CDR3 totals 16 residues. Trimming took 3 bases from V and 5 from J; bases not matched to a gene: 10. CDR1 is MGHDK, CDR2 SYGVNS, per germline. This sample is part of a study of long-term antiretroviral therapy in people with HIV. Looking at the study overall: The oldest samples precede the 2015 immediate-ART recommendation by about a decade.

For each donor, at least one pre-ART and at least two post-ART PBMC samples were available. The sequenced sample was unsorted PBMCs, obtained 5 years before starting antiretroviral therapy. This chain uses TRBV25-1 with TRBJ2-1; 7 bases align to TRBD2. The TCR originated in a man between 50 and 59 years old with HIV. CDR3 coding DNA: TGTGCCAGCAGTGACCCCCGTCGGGGGGATCACAATGAGCAGTTCTTC. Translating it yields CASSDPRRGDHNEQFF.